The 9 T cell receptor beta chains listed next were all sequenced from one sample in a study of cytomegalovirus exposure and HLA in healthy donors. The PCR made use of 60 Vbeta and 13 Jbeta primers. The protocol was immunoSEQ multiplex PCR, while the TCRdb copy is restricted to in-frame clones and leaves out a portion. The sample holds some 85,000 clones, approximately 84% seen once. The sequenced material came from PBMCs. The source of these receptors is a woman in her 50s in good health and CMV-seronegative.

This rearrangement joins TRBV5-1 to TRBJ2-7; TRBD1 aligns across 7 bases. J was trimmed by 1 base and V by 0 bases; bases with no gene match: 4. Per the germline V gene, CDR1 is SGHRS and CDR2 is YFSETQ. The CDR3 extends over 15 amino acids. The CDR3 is CASSLAPGQSYEQYF. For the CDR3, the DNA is TGCGCCAGCAGCTTGGCCCCGGGACAGTCCTACGAGCAGTACTTC. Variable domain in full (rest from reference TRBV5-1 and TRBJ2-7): KAGVTQTPRYLIKTRGQQVTLSCSPISGHRSVSWYQQTPGQGLQFLFEYFSETQRNKGNFPGRFSGRQFSNSRSEMNVSTLELGDSALYLCASSLAPGQSYEQYFGPGTRLTVT.

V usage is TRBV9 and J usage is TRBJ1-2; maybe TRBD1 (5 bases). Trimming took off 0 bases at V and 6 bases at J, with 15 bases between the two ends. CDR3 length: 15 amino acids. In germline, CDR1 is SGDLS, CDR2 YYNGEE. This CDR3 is CASSVGGREGHGYTF. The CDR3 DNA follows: TGTGCCAGCAGCGTAGGGGGCAGGGAGGGCCATGGCTACACCTTC.

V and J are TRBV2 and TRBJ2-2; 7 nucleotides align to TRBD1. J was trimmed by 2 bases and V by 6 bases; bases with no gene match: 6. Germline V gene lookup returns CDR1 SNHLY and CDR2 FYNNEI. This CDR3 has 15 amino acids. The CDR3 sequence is CASSPRDSNTGELFF. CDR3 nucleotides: TGTGCCAGCAGCCCCAGGGACAGTAACACCGGGGAGCTGTTTTTT.

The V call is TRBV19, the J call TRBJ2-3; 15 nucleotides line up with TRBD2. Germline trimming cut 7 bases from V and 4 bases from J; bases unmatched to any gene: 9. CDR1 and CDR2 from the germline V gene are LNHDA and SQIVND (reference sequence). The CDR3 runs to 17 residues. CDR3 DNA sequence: TGTGCCAGTACCCGGACTAGCGGGGGGGGAGGGCCAGATACGCAGTATTTT. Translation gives CASTRTSGGGGPDTQYF.

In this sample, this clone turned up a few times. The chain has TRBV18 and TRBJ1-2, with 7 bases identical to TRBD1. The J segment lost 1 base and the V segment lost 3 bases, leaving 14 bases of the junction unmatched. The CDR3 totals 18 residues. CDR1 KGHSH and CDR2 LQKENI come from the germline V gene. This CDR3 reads CASSPVIQGQPYNYGYTF. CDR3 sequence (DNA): TGTGCCAGCTCACCGGTGATCCAGGGACAGCCGTATAACTATGGCTACACCTTC.

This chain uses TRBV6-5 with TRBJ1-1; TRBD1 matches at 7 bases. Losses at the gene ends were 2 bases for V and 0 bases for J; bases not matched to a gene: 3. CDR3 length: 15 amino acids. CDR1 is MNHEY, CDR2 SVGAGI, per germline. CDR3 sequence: CASSYAGTVNTEAFF. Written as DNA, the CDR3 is TGTGCCAGCAGTTACGCGGGGACAGTGAACACTGAAGCTTTCTTT.

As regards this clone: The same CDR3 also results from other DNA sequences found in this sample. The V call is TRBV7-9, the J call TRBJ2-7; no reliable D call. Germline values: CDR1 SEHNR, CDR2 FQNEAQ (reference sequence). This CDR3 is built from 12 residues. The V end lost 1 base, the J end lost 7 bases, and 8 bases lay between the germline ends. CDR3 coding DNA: TGTGCCAGCAGCTTAGGAGAACGAGAGCAGTACTTC. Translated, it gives CASSLGEREQYF.

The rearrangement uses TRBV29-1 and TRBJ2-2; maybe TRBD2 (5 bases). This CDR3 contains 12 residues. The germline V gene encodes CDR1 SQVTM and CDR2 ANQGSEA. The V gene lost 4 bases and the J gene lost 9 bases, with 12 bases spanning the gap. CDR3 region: CSVGFGERELFF. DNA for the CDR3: TGCAGCGTTGGTTTCGGGGAACGGGAGCTGTTTTTT.

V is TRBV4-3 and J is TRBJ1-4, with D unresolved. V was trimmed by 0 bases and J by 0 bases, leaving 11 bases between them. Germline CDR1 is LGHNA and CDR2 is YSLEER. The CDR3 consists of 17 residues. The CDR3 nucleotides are TGCGCCAGCAGCCAAGATTTAGCGGGCGCAACTAATGAAAAACTGTTTTTT. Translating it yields CASSQDLAGATNEKLFF.